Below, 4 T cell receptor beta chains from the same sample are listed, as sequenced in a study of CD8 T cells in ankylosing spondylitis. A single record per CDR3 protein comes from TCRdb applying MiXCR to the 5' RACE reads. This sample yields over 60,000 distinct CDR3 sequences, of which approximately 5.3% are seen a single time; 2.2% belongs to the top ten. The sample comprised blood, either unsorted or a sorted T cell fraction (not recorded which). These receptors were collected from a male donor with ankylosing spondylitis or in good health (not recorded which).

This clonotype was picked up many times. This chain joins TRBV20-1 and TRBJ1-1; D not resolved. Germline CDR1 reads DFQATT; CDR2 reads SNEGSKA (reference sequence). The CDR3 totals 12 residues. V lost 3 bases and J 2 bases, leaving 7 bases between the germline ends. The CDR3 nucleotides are TGCAGTGCTAGTCGGGGTAACACTGAAGCTTTCTTT. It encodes CSASRGNTEAFF.

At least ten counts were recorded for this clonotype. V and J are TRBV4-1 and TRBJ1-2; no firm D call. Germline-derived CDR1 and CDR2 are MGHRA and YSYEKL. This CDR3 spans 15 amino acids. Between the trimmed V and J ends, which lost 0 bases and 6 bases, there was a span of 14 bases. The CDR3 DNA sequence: TGCGCCAGCAGCCAAGATCCGAGTAAGACTAATGGCTACACCTTC. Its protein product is CASSQDPSKTNGYTF.

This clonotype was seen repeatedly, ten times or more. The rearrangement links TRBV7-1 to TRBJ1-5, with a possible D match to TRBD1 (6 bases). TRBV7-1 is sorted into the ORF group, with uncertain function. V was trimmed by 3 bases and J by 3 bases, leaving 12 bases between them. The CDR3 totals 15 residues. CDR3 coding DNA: TGTGCCAGCAGCTCCTCGACAGGAAACAATCAGCCCCAGCATTTT. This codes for CASSSSTGNNQPQHF.

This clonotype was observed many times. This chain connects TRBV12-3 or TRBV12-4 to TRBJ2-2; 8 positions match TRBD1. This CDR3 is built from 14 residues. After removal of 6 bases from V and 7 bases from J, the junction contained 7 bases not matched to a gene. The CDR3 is CASRETGAGGELFF. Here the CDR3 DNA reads TGTGCCAGCAGAGAGACAGGGGCCGGCGGGGAGCTGTTTTTT.